The clone carrying this T cell receptor beta chain was counted a few times. Its specificity is unknown. CD45RO/CCR7/CD25/CD127/CD95/CD27 staining was used to isolate CD4+ naive, central memory, regulatory and stem cell-like memory cells by sorting. This sample was taken from a study of beta chain features in type 1 diabetes. Study-level results: The question left open here concerned HLA type influencing TCRB rearrangement. Type 1 diabetes patients showed a moderate but significant shortening of TCRB CDR3s in all four CD4+ subsets.

The sequenced template was cDNA made from the entire isolated RNA. Repertoires were generated with immunoSEQ multiplex PCR, while TCRdb's copy carries only in-frame clones and drops some. The sample consists of a few hundred thousand clones, 16% of them appearing once. Trimming removed 4 bases from V and 4 bases from J, with 12 bases in between. Germline V gene lookup returns CDR1 SQVTM and CDR2 ANQGSEA. CDR3 length: 13 residues. This chain connects TRBV29-1 to TRBJ2-3; D call uncertain. The source is a man aged 25 to 40 with type 1 diabetes. Sequencing used naive CD4+ T cells from blood. This CDR3 reads CSVASQMPDTQYF. The CDR3 DNA reads as TGCAGCGTTGCATCCCAAATGCCAGATACGCAGTATTTT.